This T cell receptor beta chain was sequenced during a study of T-cell memory formation after mild COVID-19. Study at large: There were largely donor-specific TCR clusters. Findings and limits, study-wide: Proof of SARS-CoV-2 specificity was absent for the second-wave clones that crested on day 37.

TCRdb reprocessed the 5' RACE reads via MiXCR and lists one record per CDR3 protein. Altogether roughly 280,000 distinct CDR3 sequences are present, 15% to 20% being singletons, with the ten largest covering 20% to 25%. This clonotype was detected many times. Its antigen is currently unknown. From germline, CDR1 is LGHNT and CDR2 FRNRAP. This CDR3 has 13 amino acids. Trimming removed 3 bases at V and 9 bases at J, with 12 bases between. This chain links TRBV12-5 with TRBJ2-1; D unclear. Sequenced material: PBMCs or a T cell subset sorted from them (not recorded which). The clonotype originates from a young man who had mild COVID-19 (a few samples of this study predate the infection). Cell type and time point are not known. The CDR3 DNA reads as TGTGCTAGTGGTTTTCTAGGGAATGGTGAGCAGTTCTTC. Amino acid sequence: CASGFLGNGEQFF.